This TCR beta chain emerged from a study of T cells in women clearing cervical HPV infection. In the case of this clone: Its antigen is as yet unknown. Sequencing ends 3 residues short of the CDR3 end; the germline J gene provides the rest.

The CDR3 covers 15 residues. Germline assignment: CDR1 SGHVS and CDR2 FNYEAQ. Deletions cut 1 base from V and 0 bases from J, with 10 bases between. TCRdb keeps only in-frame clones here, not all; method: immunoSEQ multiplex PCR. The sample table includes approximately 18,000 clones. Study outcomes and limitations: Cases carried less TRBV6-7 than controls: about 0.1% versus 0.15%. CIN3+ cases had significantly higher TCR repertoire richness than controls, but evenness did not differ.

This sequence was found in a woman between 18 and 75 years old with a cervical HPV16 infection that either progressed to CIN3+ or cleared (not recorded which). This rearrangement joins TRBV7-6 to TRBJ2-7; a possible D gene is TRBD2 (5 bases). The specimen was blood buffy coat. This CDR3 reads CASSLVDSYSYEQYF. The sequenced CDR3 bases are TGTGCCAGCAGCTTAGTGGACTCCTACTCCTACGAG.